This TCR beta chain comes out of a study of tumor-infiltrating lymphocytes in primary liver carcinoma. The CDR3 runs 15 residues. Germline V lookup: CDR1 WNHNN, CDR2 SYGVQD (reference sequence). A constant-region primer primed TCR beta cDNA synthesis from roughly 500 ng of total RNA. What produced the TCR beta libraries was three nested multiplex PCR rounds using slightly modified ARM-PCR. A C-beta reverse primer was combined with TRBV1-TRBV30 forward primers in the first two PCR rounds, and each round had ten to eleven cycles. TCRdb used MiXCR to reprocess the multiplex PCR reads, holding one entry per CDR3 protein. Of some 110,000 distinct CDR3 sequences listed, under 65% are singletons. Turning to this clonotype: Its ends do not fully match the called genes, so a read error is possible.

The approximately 17-32 mg bulk tissue piece was not sorted before simultaneous RNA and DNA extraction. The chain couples TRBV10-1 to TRBJ2-3; possibly TRBD2 for D (5 bases). This clonotype was obtained from an older woman with primary liver carcinoma and hepatitis B virus infection. Sequenced input: liver tumor tissue from sampling region 3. This sample's subset: tumor region T3, left-lateral pole. For the CDR3, the DNA is TGCGCCATCCCTCCCCGGGGATCGGGCACAGATACACAGTATTTT. Translation: CAIPPRGSGTDTQYF.